One sample yielded the 22 T cell receptor beta chains listed below, sequenced in a study of cytomegalovirus exposure and HLA in healthy donors (dated by TCRdb to between 2016 and 2019). To prepare the library, the immunoSEQ multiplex PCR assay was applied. For the multiplex PCR, a mixture combining 60 forward primers for TCR Vbeta segments and 13 reverse primers for TCR Jbeta segments was used. This is the immuneACCESS table as TCRdb keeps it, with only in-frame sequences that have V and J called. A part of the clones is gone; compared with another copy, unresolved V genes explain less than half, and the rest is unexplained. The sample table shows under 250,000 clones, and 82% are seen once. In total, the top ten clones hold nearly 6% of the sample. The sample consisted of PBMCs. The receptors shown here come from a man between 35 and 55 years old in good health and CMV-seropositive.

The chain employs TRBV7-6 and TRBJ2-3; D perhaps matches TRBD1 (6 bases). This CDR3 comprises 11 residues. Germline V lookup: CDR1 SGHVS, CDR2 FNYEAQ. V gave up 5 bases and J gave up 6 bases, with 6 bases separating them. The CDR3 DNA reads TGTGCCAGCAGCCAGGGGGATACGCAGTATTTT. Its translation is CASSQGDTQYF.

The rearrangement joins TRBV27 to TRBJ1-2; 8 positions agree with TRBD1. The CDR3 consists of 17 residues. Germline CDR1 is MNHEY and CDR2 is SMNVEV (reference sequence). With V trimmed by 3 bases and J by 4 bases, 13 bases remained unmatched. CDR3 protein: CASSFLKGTGPSYGYTF. DNA of the CDR3: TGTGCCAGCAGTTTCCTAAAAGGGACAGGTCCTTCCTATGGCTACACCTTC.

In its sample, this clone was seen once. The chain couples TRBV6-1 to TRBJ2-1, with 10 positions matching TRBD2. In germline, CDR1 is MNHNS, CDR2 SASEGT. V shed 2 bases and J 11 bases; nucleotides not matched to a gene: 18. The CDR3 totals 18 residues. Here the CDR3 reads CASSERLAGAASLPQQFF. CDR3 DNA: TGTGCCAGCAGTGAAAGGCTAGCGGGAGCCGCCTCCCTTCCCCAGCAGTTCTTC.

J is TRBJ2-2 and V is TRBV19, with D possibly matching TRBD1 (6 bases). V was cut by 0 bases and J by 6 bases, with 11 bases left in between. Germline-derived CDR1 and CDR2 are LNHDA and SQIVND (reference sequence). This CDR3 has 15 residues. The CDR3 sequence: CASSIDPGVPGELFF. CDR3 DNA: TGTGCCAGTAGTATAGACCCAGGGGTCCCCGGGGAGCTGTTTTTT.

V gene TRBV11-1 combines with J gene TRBJ2-5; D is possibly TRBD1 (6 bases). Trimming cost V 2 bases and J 0 bases, with 16 bases left between them. The length of the CDR3 is 17 residues. Germline-derived CDR1 and CDR2 are SGHAT and FQDESV (reference sequence). DNA of the CDR3: TGTGCCAGCAGCTTATTACAGGGAATGTACGACCAAGAGACCCAGTACTTC. This translates into CASSLLQGMYDQETQYF.

This clone appeared once. The rearrangement uses TRBV11-3 and TRBJ2-3, with 8 bases that match TRBD2. CDR1 is SGHNT and CDR2 is YENEEA in the germline V gene. With V trimmed by 1 base and J by 4 bases, 7 bases remained unmatched. This CDR3 comprises 16 residues. For the CDR3, the DNA is TGTGCCAGCAGCTTAGGAAACAGCGGGAGTGCAGATACGCAGTATTTT. It is translated as CASSLGNSGSADTQYF.

The rearrangement joins TRBV5-1 to TRBJ1-5; D not certain. The CDR3 contains 15 residues. Germline V lookup: CDR1 SGHRS, CDR2 YFSETQ. Trimming stripped 3 bases from V and 4 bases from J, with 14 bases between. Here the CDR3 reads CASSSEPGRNQPQHF. In DNA form, the CDR3 reads TGCGCCAGCAGCTCTGAGCCGGGAAGGAATCAGCCCCAGCATTTT.

This chain connects TRBV4-2 to TRBJ2-1; 15 bases match TRBD2. CDR1 is LGHNA and CDR2 is YNFKEQ in the germline V gene. The CDR3 is made up of 19 amino acids. Trimming at V came to 4 bases and at J to 2 bases, leaving 9 bases not matched to a gene. The chain's CDR3 is CASSPRTSGRAGPYNEQFF. CDR3 nucleotide sequence: TGTGCCAGCAGCCCGAGGACTAGCGGGAGGGCGGGGCCCTACAATGAGCAGTTCTTC.

As DNA, the CDR3 is TGTGCCACGAACAGGGCTGGCACAGATACGCAGTATTTT. Translation gives CATNRAGTDTQYF. This chain uses TRBV6-6 with TRBJ2-3; possibly TRBD1 for D (6 bases). The CDR3 covers 13 residues. V lost 10 bases to trimming and J lost 1 base, with 12 bases between them. Germline CDR1 and CDR2: MNHNY and SVGAGI (reference sequence).

V is TRBV5-8 and J is TRBJ1-4, with D unresolved. CDR3 length: 14 amino acids. The V and J ends lost 1 base and 6 bases respectively, with 10 bases between them. Germline lookup yields CDR1 SGHTS and CDR2 YDEGEE. CDR3 nucleotides: TGTGCCAGCAGCTTGAGTGTAACGGATGAAAAACTGTTTTTT. Protein: CASSLSVTDEKLFF.

V usage is TRBV6-5 and J usage is TRBJ1-1; 8 bases line up with TRBD1. This CDR3 spans 13 amino acids. Germline assignment: CDR1 MNHEY and CDR2 SVGAGI. The J segment lost 1 base and the V segment lost 10 bases, leaving 5 bases of the junction unmatched. CDR3 in DNA: TGTGCCACCACGGACAGGGAGAACACTGAAGCTTTCTTT. It is translated as CATTDRENTEAFF.

The chain uses TRBV5-1 and TRBJ2-2; D is possibly TRBD1 (5 bases). CDR3 length equals 16 residues. CDR1 is SGHRS and CDR2 is YFSETQ in the germline V gene. V lost 3 bases and J 3 bases, leaving 15 bases between the germline ends. The CDR3 bases are TGCGCCAGCAGCTGGAAAAGGGGTATTGACACCGGGGAGCTGTTTTTT. Translated, it gives CASSWKRGIDTGELFF.

The chain carries TRBV7-7 and TRBJ2-1; 8 bases match TRBD2. Germline V gives CDR1 SSHAT, CDR2 FNYEAQ (reference sequence). J lost 5 bases, V lost 1 base, and 1 base had no gene match. The CDR3 covers 14 residues. The CDR3 region is CASSLELADNEQFF. The CDR3 region has the DNA TGTGCCAGCAGCTTAGAACTAGCGGACAATGAGCAGTTCTTC.

This chain connects TRBV5-1 to TRBJ2-5, with 7 bases matching TRBD2. The V segment lost 7 bases and the J segment 3 bases; nucleotides outside the gene matches: 9. Germline lookup yields CDR1 SGHRS and CDR2 YFSETQ. This CDR3 is built from 14 residues. Written as DNA, the CDR3 is TGCGCCAGCGCCCAAGCGGGACGAGAAGAGACCCAGTACTTC. Encoded protein: CASAQAGREETQYF.

The chain carries TRBV7-3 and TRBJ2-1; TRBD2 aligns across 11 bases. In germline, CDR1 is SGHTA, CDR2 FQGTGA. The CDR3 is 19 amino acids. After removal of 2 bases from V and 6 bases from J, the junction contained 15 bases not matched to a gene. CDR3 sequence reads: CASSLGVGLAGGSGNEQFF. DNA of the CDR3: TGTGCCAGCAGCTTAGGGGTAGGATTAGCGGGAGGGTCCGGCAATGAGCAGTTCTTC.

This clone was seen a handful of times. The rearrangement joins TRBV5-6 to TRBJ2-3; D is perhaps TRBD1 (8 bases). The CDR3 extends over 15 amino acids. Germline values: CDR1 SGHDT, CDR2 YYEEEE. V was shortened by 1 base and J by 1 base, with 10 bases between the two germline ends. CDR3 amino acids: CASSLTGGGTDTQYF. CDR3 in DNA: TGTGCCAGCAGCTTGACAGGGGGGGGCACAGATACGCAGTATTTT. The full variable domain, its missing parts supplied by reference TRBV5-6 and TRBJ2-3, is DAGVTQSPTHLIKTRGQQVTLRCSPKSGHDTVSWYQQALGQGPQFIFQYYEEEERQRGNFPDRFSGHQFPNYSSELNVNALLLGDSALYLCASSLTGGGTDTQYFGPGTRLTVL.

The chain has TRBV11-3 and TRBJ2-5; the D gene is possibly TRBD2 (6 bases). CDR1 and CDR2 from the germline V gene are SGHNT and YENEEA. Trimming removed 1 base at V and 4 bases at J, with 13 bases between. The CDR3 totals 15 residues. The CDR3 bases are TGTGCCAGCAGCTTAGGGGGCTCCGGGGGAGAGACCCAGTACTTC. Translation: CASSLGGSGGETQYF. The full variable domain, rest sourced from reference TRBV11-3 and TRBJ2-5, is EAGVVQSPRYKIIEKKQPVAFWCNPISGHNTLYWYLQNLGQGPELLIRYENEEAVDDSQLPKDRFSAERLKGVDSTLKIQPAELGDSAVYLCASSLGGSGGETQYFGPGTRLLVL.

This clone has a handful of counts. V is TRBV6-4 and J is TRBJ2-3; a weak D match, TRBD2 (5 bases). Germline V CDR1 and CDR2: MRHNA, SNTAGT. The V end lost 5 bases, the J end lost 4 bases, and 10 bases lay between the germline ends. CDR3 length: 13 amino acids. The DNA of the CDR3 is TGTGCCAGCAGTCAAGCGGAGGCAGATACGCAGTATTTT. Translating gives CASSQAEADTQYF.

CDR3 in amino acids: CASSLMLGRIFHYGYTF. The CDR3 coding sequence is TGTGCCAGCAGCTTAATGTTGGGGAGAATCTTCCACTATGGCTACACCTTC. The V call is TRBV7-9, the J call TRBJ1-2, with no clear D. This CDR3 comprises 17 residues. Germline V gene sequence: CDR1 SEHNR, CDR2 FQNEAQ (reference sequence). Trimming left V 2 bases short and J 3 bases short, with 19 bases between.

Only one count was recorded for this clone. The rearrangement uses TRBV6-6 and TRBJ1-5; 7 bases map to TRBD1. Germline CDR1 reads MNHNY; CDR2 reads SVGAGI (reference sequence). This CDR3 region has 15 residues. Trimming took 5 bases from V and 6 from J; bases not matched to a gene: 10. This chain's CDR3 is CASSPTGWGSQPQHF. In nucleotides, the CDR3 is TGTGCCAGCAGTCCGACAGGGTGGGGGAGTCAGCCCCAGCATTTT.

The CDR3: CASKGRGNSGNTIYF. The CDR3 DNA sequence: TGTGCCAGCAAAGGACGGGGGAACTCTGGAAACACCATATATTTT. V is TRBV7-9 and J is TRBJ1-3, with D tentatively TRBD1 (5 bases). Trimming pared 7 bases from V and 0 bases from J, leaving 13 bases between. This CDR3 spans 15 amino acids. Germline-derived CDR1 and CDR2 are SEHNR and FQNEAQ (reference sequence).

The chain carries TRBV2 and TRBJ2-7; 9 nucleotides agree with TRBD1. With V trimmed by 1 base and J by 3 bases, 4 bases remained unmatched. There are 15 residues in the CDR3. The germline V gene encodes CDR1 SNHLY and CDR2 FYNNEI. The CDR3 loop reads CASSEGTGALYEQYF. The CDR3 nucleotides are TGTGCCAGCAGTGAAGGGACAGGGGCCCTCTACGAGCAGTACTTC.